Listed below are T cell receptor beta chains from one sample, sequenced in a study of shared clonotypes between healthy human individuals. Assay used: immunoSEQ multiplex PCR; TCRdb lists only in-frame clones, some missing. The data contain about 2.4 million clones, more than 85% of them singletons. The sequenced sample consisted of naive CD4+ T cells from PBMCs. The receptors were gathered from a young man in good health. Some clones in this sample may be carry-over from other donors' samples. The CDR3 runs from the conserved cysteine through the conserved F or W. Each record gives: D gene, CDR3 length, J gene, clone size, V gene, CDR3 DNA, CDR3 protein. D genes are given only for firm matches. Expanded clones get a size class; other rows say once, few or many, or leave the size out.

D gene: TRBD1; CDR3 length: 15; J gene: TRBJ1-2; clone size: -; V gene: TRBV6-4; CDR3 DNA: TGTGCCAGCAGCCCCCGAGGAACAGGGGGGTATGGCTACACCTTC; CDR3 protein: CASSPRGTGGYGYTF
D gene: TRBD1; CDR3 length: 16; J gene: TRBJ1-1; clone size: -; V gene: TRBV5-1; CDR3 DNA: TGCGCCAGCAGCATGCGGTCCGGGACAGACTACACTGAAGCTTTCTTT; CDR3 protein: CASSMRSGTDYTEAFF
D gene: -; CDR3 length: 14; J gene: TRBJ2-7; clone size: once; V gene: TRBV4-1; CDR3 DNA: TGCGCCAGCAGCCCGGCCAGGGGGGCCTACGAGCAGTACTTC; CDR3 protein: CASSPARGAYEQYF
D gene: -; CDR3 length: 13; J gene: TRBJ2-7; clone size: once; V gene: TRBV4-3; CDR3 DNA: TGCGCCAGCAGCCAAGAACAGGGAGGGGAGCAGTACTTC; CDR3 protein: CASSQEQGGEQYF
D gene: TRBD1; CDR3 length: 14; J gene: TRBJ2-1; clone size: -; V gene: TRBV5-1; CDR3 DNA: TGCGCCAGCAGCTTGGTTTTAGGGGGCGATGAGCAGTTCTTC; CDR3 protein: CASSLVLGGDEQFF
D gene: TRBD2; CDR3 length: 13; J gene: TRBJ2-7; clone size: -; V gene: TRBV30; CDR3 DNA: TGTGCCTGGGAGGAAGCGGGAGGTCCCGAGCAGTACTTC; CDR3 protein: CAWEEAGGPEQYF
D gene: -; CDR3 length: 13; J gene: TRBJ1-1; clone size: -; V gene: TRBV9; CDR3 DNA: TGTGCCAGCAGCGTTGGGCCCAACACTGAAGCTTTCTTT; CDR3 protein: CASSVGPNTEAFF
D gene: TRBD2; CDR3 length: 18; J gene: TRBJ2-2; clone size: -; V gene: TRBV9; CDR3 DNA: TGTGCCAGCAGCGTAGGGCTAGGACTAGCGGGAGGAGGCGGGGAGCTGTTTTTT; CDR3 protein: CASSVGLGLAGGGGELFF
D gene: TRBD2; CDR3 length: 15; J gene: TRBJ2-7; clone size: -; V gene: TRBV28; CDR3 DNA: TGTGCCAGCACCAACCAAGGCGGGAGAGGGTACGAGCAGTACTTC; CDR3 protein: CASTNQGGRGYEQYF
D gene: -; CDR3 length: 13; J gene: TRBJ1-1; clone size: -; V gene: TRBV19; CDR3 DNA: TGTGCCAGTAGTTTCCAGACAGGTCCGGCGGTTTTCTTT; CDR3 protein: CASSFQTGPAVFF
D gene: TRBD1; CDR3 length: 18; J gene: TRBJ1-3; clone size: -; V gene: TRBV18; CDR3 DNA: TGTGCCAGCTCACCCGCCGGGACAGGGGGCCATCCTGGAAACACCATATATTTT; CDR3 protein: CASSPAGTGGHPGNTIYF
D gene: -; CDR3 length: 12; J gene: TRBJ1-2; clone size: -; V gene: TRBV2; CDR3 DNA: TGTGCCAGCAGAGACAGCAACTATGGCTACACCTTC; CDR3 protein: CASRDSNYGYTF
D gene: -; CDR3 length: 16; J gene: TRBJ1-2; clone size: -; V gene: TRBV5-1; CDR3 DNA: TGCGCCAGCAGCCCCACCGGGACTCCCTCTTTCTATGGCTACACCTTC; CDR3 protein: CASSPTGTPSFYGYTF
D gene: -; CDR3 length: 13; J gene: TRBJ2-5; clone size: -; V gene: TRBV7-2; CDR3 DNA: TGTGCCAGCAGCCGGTGGAGACAAGAGACCCAGTACTTC; CDR3 protein: CASSRWRQETQYF
D gene: -; CDR3 length: 12; J gene: TRBJ2-2; clone size: -; V gene: TRBV7-9; CDR3 DNA: TGTGCCAGCAGCTTAGTCACCGGGGAGCTGTTTTTT; CDR3 protein: CASSLVTGELFF
D gene: TRBD1; CDR3 length: 14; J gene: TRBJ2-1; clone size: -; V gene: TRBV7-2; CDR3 DNA: TGTGCCAGCAGGGGACAGGCCTACTACAATGAGCAGTTCTTC; CDR3 protein: CASRGQAYYNEQFF
D gene: -; CDR3 length: 14; J gene: TRBJ1-2; clone size: -; V gene: TRBV9; CDR3 DNA: TGTGCCAGCAGCGTATCCCCCATAGAGGGAGCCTACACCTTC; CDR3 protein: CASSVSPIEGAYTF
D gene: TRBD1; CDR3 length: 17; J gene: TRBJ1-2; clone size: -; V gene: TRBV7-3; CDR3 DNA: TGTGCCAGCAGCCCCGGGGCCCGACAGGGTAAAGGCTATGGCTACACCTTC; CDR3 protein: CASSPGARQGKGYGYTF
D gene: -; CDR3 length: 15; J gene: TRBJ1-2; clone size: -; V gene: TRBV7-9; CDR3 DNA: TGTGCCAGCAGCTTACCGGGACGGACGCTGGTAGGCTACACCTTC; CDR3 protein: CASSLPGRTLVGYTF
D gene: -; CDR3 length: 14; J gene: TRBJ2-6; clone size: -; V gene: TRBV18; CDR3 DNA: TGTGCCAGCTCCCGGGACGCTGGGGCCAACGTCCTGACTTTC; CDR3 protein: CASSRDAGANVLTF
D gene: TRBD2; CDR3 length: 18; J gene: TRBJ2-3; clone size: -; V gene: TRBV14; CDR3 DNA: TGTGCCAGCAGCCAAGATATGGGACTAGCGGGAAATACAGATACGCAGTATTTT; CDR3 protein: CASSQDMGLAGNTDTQYF
D gene: -; CDR3 length: 13; J gene: TRBJ1-2; clone size: -; V gene: TRBV30; CDR3 DNA: TGTGCCTGGAGTGTGTTCACAGTATATGGCTACACCTTC; CDR3 protein: CAWSVFTVYGYTF
D gene: -; CDR3 length: 15; J gene: TRBJ1-5; clone size: -; V gene: TRBV28; CDR3 DNA: TGTGCCAGCAGCTTGGCCGGAAGAGGGACTCAGCCCCAGCATTTT; CDR3 protein: CASSLAGRGTQPQHF
D gene: TRBD1; CDR3 length: 13; J gene: TRBJ2-7; clone size: -; V gene: TRBV30; CDR3 DNA: TGTGCCTGGAGCCGGGACAGGGGGTACGAGCAGTACTTC; CDR3 protein: CAWSRDRGYEQYF
D gene: -; CDR3 length: 11; J gene: TRBJ2-7; clone size: -; V gene: TRBV10-2; CDR3 DNA: TGCGCCAGCAGTGAGTCTTCACAACAGTACTTC; CDR3 protein: CASSESSQQYF
D gene: TRBD1; CDR3 length: 15; J gene: TRBJ2-2; clone size: -; V gene: TRBV28; CDR3 DNA: TGTGCCAGCAGCCAAGGACAGGGGGGCACCGGGGAGCTGTTTTTT; CDR3 protein: CASSQGQGGTGELFF
D gene: -; CDR3 length: 14; J gene: TRBJ1-2; clone size: -; V gene: TRBV28; CDR3 DNA: TGTGCCAGCATCCTCTCCAGGGTCGGGGCAGGCTACACCTTC; CDR3 protein: CASILSRVGAGYTF
D gene: -; CDR3 length: 14; J gene: TRBJ1-4; clone size: -; V gene: TRBV9; CDR3 DNA: TGTGCCAGCAGCGCTACCGGGACGAGTGAAAAACTGTTTTTT; CDR3 protein: CASSATGTSEKLFF
D gene: TRBD2; CDR3 length: 15; J gene: TRBJ2-3; clone size: -; V gene: TRBV29-1; CDR3 DNA: TGCAGCGTCCGGGAGGGACTAGCGGGAGCGGATACGCAGTATTTT; CDR3 protein: CSVREGLAGADTQYF
D gene: -; CDR3 length: 12; J gene: TRBJ1-1; clone size: -; V gene: TRBV27; CDR3 DNA: TGTGCCAGCAGTGACGCAGGAACTGAAGCTTTCTTT; CDR3 protein: CASSDAGTEAFF
D gene: -; CDR3 length: 12; J gene: TRBJ2-1; clone size: -; V gene: TRBV7-3; CDR3 DNA: TGTGCCAGCAGCTTGACGGACAATGAGCAGTTCTTC; CDR3 protein: CASSLTDNEQFF
D gene: -; CDR3 length: 13; J gene: TRBJ2-7; clone size: once; V gene: TRBV5-8; CDR3 DNA: TGTGCCAGCAGCCTGCGTAAGAACTACGAGCAGTACTTC; CDR3 protein: CASSLRKNYEQYF
D gene: -; CDR3 length: 15; J gene: TRBJ2-2; clone size: -; V gene: TRBV15; CDR3 DNA: TGTGCCACTGGGTGGGCAGGGGCGAACACCGGGGAGCTGTTTTTT; CDR3 protein: CATGWAGANTGELFF
D gene: TRBD2; CDR3 length: 17; J gene: TRBJ2-3; clone size: once; V gene: TRBV10-1; CDR3 DNA: TGCGCCAGCAGACGAGCAGGGGCTAGCGGGAGGCCAGATACGCAGTATTTT; CDR3 protein: CASRRAGASGRPDTQYF
D gene: -; CDR3 length: 14; J gene: TRBJ1-1; clone size: -; V gene: TRBV14; CDR3 DNA: TGTGCCAGCAGCGTCATACAGGGCGGCACTGAAGCTTTCTTT; CDR3 protein: CASSVIQGGTEAFF
D gene: -; CDR3 length: 13; J gene: TRBJ2-7; clone size: -; V gene: TRBV7-8; CDR3 DNA: TGTGCCAGCAGCTTCTTTGGGTCAGCCGAGCAGTACTTC; CDR3 protein: CASSFFGSAEQYF
D gene: TRBD1; CDR3 length: 15; J gene: TRBJ1-1; clone size: once; V gene: TRBV5-1; CDR3 DNA: TGCGCCAGCAGCTATATCAGGGGGGCGAACACTGAAGCTTTCTTT; CDR3 protein: CASSYIRGANTEAFF
D gene: -; CDR3 length: 14; J gene: TRBJ2-7; clone size: -; V gene: TRBV7-8; CDR3 DNA: TGTGCCAGCAGCTTAGTGGACCAAGCGAACGAGCAGTACTTC; CDR3 protein: CASSLVDQANEQYF
D gene: -; CDR3 length: 13; J gene: TRBJ1-2; clone size: -; V gene: TRBV28; CDR3 DNA: TGTGCCAGCAGTTCCTCTGAGTTGAGAGGCTACACCTTC; CDR3 protein: CASSSSELRGYTF
D gene: TRBD2; CDR3 length: 15; J gene: TRBJ2-3; clone size: once; V gene: TRBV7-3; CDR3 DNA: TGTGCCAGCAGCTATACGACTAGCGACACAGATACGCAGTATTTT; CDR3 protein: CASSYTTSDTDTQYF
D gene: -; CDR3 length: 12; J gene: TRBJ1-2; clone size: once; V gene: TRBV28; CDR3 DNA: TGTGCCAGCAGTTCGGGAGGGGGTGGCTACACCTTC; CDR3 protein: CASSSGGGGYTF
D gene: TRBD1; CDR3 length: 16; J gene: TRBJ2-3; clone size: -; V gene: TRBV27; CDR3 DNA: TGTGCCAGCAGTCTCGGACAGGGAAGGTGGACAGATACGCAGTATTTT; CDR3 protein: CASSLGQGRWTDTQYF
D gene: TRBD2; CDR3 length: 15; J gene: TRBJ2-1; clone size: -; V gene: TRBV7-7; CDR3 DNA: TGTGCCAGCAGCCTAGGACTAGCGGGAACAGATGAGCAGTTCTTC; CDR3 protein: CASSLGLAGTDEQFF
D gene: -; CDR3 length: 16; J gene: TRBJ2-1; clone size: -; V gene: TRBV19; CDR3 DNA: TGTGCCAGTAGTATTTCTTCGGGAGCATCATACAATGAGCAGTTCTTC; CDR3 protein: CASSISSGASYNEQFF
D gene: TRBD2; CDR3 length: 16; J gene: TRBJ2-7; clone size: -; V gene: TRBV28; CDR3 DNA: TGTGCCAGCAGTTTGCCGGGACTAGCGGCCTTCTACGAGCAGTACTTC; CDR3 protein: CASSLPGLAAFYEQYF